Shown below are 8 T cell receptor beta chains from a single sample sequenced in a study of long-term antiretroviral therapy in people with HIV. Investigators performed immunoSEQ version v3.0 at survey level. Profiled with immunoSEQ multiplex PCR; TCRdb holds only in-frame clones, not every one. The profile shows approximately 29,000 clones, over 75% of them singletons. Material: unsorted PBMCs, obtained 1.5 years before starting antiretroviral therapy. All receptors come from a man aged 18 to 30 with HIV.

This chain uses TRBV5-1 with TRBJ2-7, with D possibly being TRBD1 (5 bases). With 0 bases removed from V and 2 bases from J, the gap between germline ends came to 12 bases. Germline V gene sequence: CDR1 SGHRS, CDR2 YFSETQ. The CDR3 consists of 15 residues. CDR3 sequence (DNA): TGCGCCAGCAGCTTGGGGCAGGGCGAAACCTACGAGCAGTACTTC. Protein product: CASSLGQGETYEQYF.

This chain uses TRBV4-3 with TRBJ2-3, with 8 bases identical to TRBD2. The junction had 5 bases not matched to a gene; V was cut back by 4 bases and J by 2 bases. Germline CDR1 reads LGHNA; CDR2 reads YSLEER. The CDR3 is 15 residues long. In DNA, the CDR3 is TGCGCCAGCAGCCGCGCGGGAGGCTCCACAGATACGCAGTATTTT. This gives the protein CASSRAGGSTDTQYF.

This clone was detected only once. The chain uses TRBV30 and TRBJ2-1; 8 nucleotides align to TRBD2. This CDR3 contains 15 residues. CDR1 and CDR2 from the germline V gene are GTSNPN and SVGIG (reference sequence). V was clipped by 4 bases and J by 4 bases; unmatched bases: 9. The CDR3 DNA is TGTGCCTGGACCTCCGAGACTAGCGTATACAATGAGCAGTTCTTC. Protein: CAWTSETSVYNEQFF.

The chain is built from TRBV18 and TRBJ2-5; no clear D gene. Germline V CDR1 and CDR2: KGHSH, LQKENI. The CDR3 sequence is 15 residues long. V was trimmed by 3 bases and J by 1 base, leaving 12 bases between them. As DNA, the CDR3 is TGTGCCAGCTCACCGCAGGACCTCCTCCAAGAGACCCAGTACTTC. Translation: CASSPQDLLQETQYF.

The chain combines TRBV18 with TRBJ2-7; D unclear. Trimming took off 1 base at V and 6 bases at J, with 16 bases between the two ends. Germline V lookup: CDR1 KGHSH, CDR2 LQKENI. This CDR3 comprises 15 residues. The CDR3 reads CASSPRPTRSGEQYF. The CDR3 DNA is TGTGCCAGCTCACCACGACCAACGAGGTCGGGCGAGCAGTACTTC.

This chain links TRBV7-2 with TRBJ2-7; TRBD2 aligns across 13 bases. This CDR3 is built from 18 residues. The germline V gene has CDR1 SGHTA and CDR2 FQGNSA. V was clipped by 0 bases and J by 0 bases; unmatched bases: 5. For the CDR3, the DNA is TGTGCCAGCAGCTTAGCACGGGGGACTAGCGGGGACTCCTACGAGCAGTACTTC. Protein: CASSLARGTSGDSYEQYF.

V usage is TRBV7-3 and J usage is TRBJ2-3; tentative D call: TRBD2 (7 bases). CDR1 SGHTA and CDR2 FQGTGA come from the germline V gene. This CDR3 spans 16 amino acids. The germline V and J ends were trimmed by 3 bases and 1 base, with 14 bases remaining between them. DNA for the CDR3: TGTGCCAGCAGCTTGGGGGGGCGTGAGGGCACAGATACGCAGTATTTT. Translated, it gives CASSLGGREGTDTQYF.

In the case of this clone: One end of the junction varies from germline; a read error may be responsible. DNA for the CDR3: TGCGCCAGCAGTTTGGGTGTCTTCACCGGGGAGCTGTTTTTT. Its translation is CASSLGVFTGELFF. The V call is TRBV5-1, the J call TRBJ2-2, with no clear D. Germline CDR1 SGHRS, CDR2 YFSETQ. CDR3 length: 14 residues.